These 24 T cell receptor beta chains were all obtained from the same sample, sequenced in a study of blood T cell repertoires in COVID-19. Generated by immunoSEQ multiplex PCR, the TCRdb table keeps only in-frame clones and is missing some. The sample lists about 120,000 clones, 90% occurring once. The sequenced sample was peripheral blood. Receptors were obtained from a human donor with active COVID-19. The donor label of this sample is uncertain.

The chain is built from TRBV7-9 and TRBJ2-3; TRBD1 might be the D (6 bases). Per the germline V gene, CDR1 is SEHNR and CDR2 is FQNEAQ (reference sequence). Trimming pared 5 bases from V and 1 base from J, leaving 10 bases between. The CDR3 spans 14 residues. The chain's CDR3 is CASSPQGRTDTQYF. CDR3 nucleotide sequence: TGTGCCAGCAGCCCACAGGGTCGCACAGATACGCAGTATTTT.

V usage is TRBV7-2 and J usage is TRBJ2-1; a weak D match, TRBD2 (7 bases). The CDR3 runs 15 residues. Trimming took 2 bases from V and 4 from J, leaving 12 bases between them. Germline V gene lookup returns CDR1 SGHTA and CDR2 FQGNSA. The CDR3 here is CASSLIEGGYNEQFF. The CDR3 DNA reads as TGTGCCAGCAGCTTAATCGAGGGGGGGTACAATGAGCAGTTCTTC.

As DNA, the CDR3 is TGTGCCAGCAGCCCATCAGGGAACTATGGCTACACCTTC. Its translation is CASSPSGNYGYTF. The chain combines TRBV7-9 with TRBJ1-2; possibly TRBD1 for D (5 bases). The CDR3 runs 13 residues. V lost 5 bases to trimming and J lost 2 bases, with 9 bases between them. Germline V gene sequence: CDR1 SEHNR, CDR2 FQNEAQ (reference sequence).

This chain links TRBV7-9 with TRBJ1-3; D gene uncertain. This CDR3 region has 18 residues. The V gene's germline CDR1 is SEHNR and CDR2 FQNEAQ (reference sequence). Trimming cost V 8 bases and J 0 bases, with 23 bases left between them. This CDR3 reads CASAESRGFRRSGNTIYF. CDR3 nucleotide sequence: TGTGCCAGCGCCGAGTCGCGAGGGTTCCGACGCTCTGGAAACACCATATATTTT.

This chain connects TRBV10-1 to TRBJ2-4, with 7 bases lining up with TRBD1. V lost 9 bases to trimming and J lost 7 bases; unmatched junction nucleotides: 9. Germline CDR1 WNHNN, CDR2 SYGVQD (reference sequence). This CDR3 is 13 amino acids long. The CDR3, as DNA: TGCGCCAGTTCAATGACAGGGCTCAACATTCAGTACTTC. This codes for CASSMTGLNIQYF.

The chain recombines TRBV7-6 with TRBJ2-1; 11 bases are a match to TRBD2. Germline CDR1 reads SGHVS; CDR2 reads FNYEAQ. CDR3 length: 15 amino acids. Trimming took 4 bases from V and 9 from J; bases not matched to a gene: 8. CDR3 sequence: CASSSRLAGRFEQFF. DNA of the CDR3: TGTGCCAGCAGCTCCAGACTAGCGGGGAGGTTTGAGCAGTTCTTC.

This clone has a handful of counts. The CDR3: CASSLGGGSRKNSPLHF. CDR3 nucleotide sequence: TGTGCCAGCAGCCTTGGAGGAGGCTCCCGTAAGAATTCACCCCTCCACTTT. V gene TRBV14 combines with J gene TRBJ1-6; D is undetermined. The V and J ends lost 4 bases and 7 bases respectively, with 20 bases between them. From germline, CDR1 is SGHDN and CDR2 FVKESK. This CDR3 is 17 amino acids long.

The chain has TRBV6-5 and TRBJ1-3; D gene uncertain. Trimming took 1 base from V and 1 from J, leaving 8 bases between them. CDR1 MNHEY and CDR2 SVGAGI come from the germline V gene. The CDR3 is 15 residues long. The CDR3 nucleotides are TGTGCCAGCAGTTACTTTGAGGGTTCTGGAAACACCATATATTTT. Protein: CASSYFEGSGNTIYF.

Note on this clone: This specimen includes other DNA sequences encoding the same CDR3. J is TRBJ2-5 and V is TRBV3-1 (or the pseudogene TRBV3-2); a possible D gene is TRBD1 (6 bases). The CDR3 length is 12 residues. The V gene lost 8 bases and the J gene lost 0 bases, with 7 bases spanning the gap. The germline CDR1 and CDR2 sequences are LGHDT and YNNKEL (reference sequence). The CDR3 region is CASRDNQETQYF. The CDR3 DNA follows: TGTGCCAGCCGGGACAACCAAGAGACCCAGTACTTC.

CDR3 region: CASSRGQGYGYTF. The CDR3 nucleotides read TGTGCCAGCAGTCGAGGACAGGGTTATGGCTACACCTTC. V is TRBV12-3 or TRBV12-4 and J is TRBJ1-2, with 8 bases matching TRBD1. V was clipped by 5 bases and J by 5 bases; unmatched bases: 4. The CDR3 length is 13 residues.

In this sample, this clone turned up a few times. This sequence joins TRBV5-5 and TRBJ2-2; no clear D gene. V lost 4 bases to trimming and J lost 1 base, with 8 bases between them. CDR1 is SGHKS, CDR2 YYEKEE, per germline (reference sequence). CDR3 length equals 14 residues. The DNA of the CDR3 is TGTGCCAGCAGCAACCCCGGGAACACCGGGGAGCTGTTTTTT. Translated: CASSNPGNTGELFF.

This clone was observed once. The V gene is TRBV28, the J gene TRBJ1-2; D not resolved. Trimming stripped 8 bases from V and 5 bases from J, with 15 bases between. The length of the CDR3 is 13 residues. The germline CDR1 and CDR2 sequences are MDHEN and SYDVKM. CDR3: CASFVAGNYGYTF. The DNA for the CDR3 is TGTGCCAGCTTTGTCGCCGGGAATTATGGCTACACCTTC.

V usage is TRBV13 and J usage is TRBJ2-2, with TRBD1 matching over 8 bases. CDR1 PRHDT and CDR2 FYEKMQ come from the germline V gene (reference sequence). The V and J ends lost 5 bases and 3 bases, in that order; junction bases with no gene match: 5. This CDR3 has 15 amino acids. The DNA of the CDR3 is TGTGCCAGCAGCCCCTCGACAGGGGACACCGGGGAGCTGTTTTTT. Protein sequence: CASSPSTGDTGELFF.

The chain links TRBV6-5 to TRBJ1-2; D perhaps matches TRBD1 (6 bases). Germline-derived CDR1 and CDR2 are MNHEY and SVGAGI. This CDR3 has 15 amino acids. V was shortened by 4 bases and J by 3 bases, with 15 bases between the two germline ends. The CDR3 is CASSWGLNRDYGYTF. CDR3 nucleotide sequence: TGTGCCAGCAGTTGGGGCTTAAACAGGGACTATGGCTACACCTTC.

The chain has TRBV21-1 and TRBJ2-7; TRBD1 reflects the table's D call only, with no check against the DNA. TRBV21-1 is an annotated pseudogene. The CDR3 has 18 residues. Written as DNA, the CDR3 is TGTGCCAGCAGCAAAGTAGGTGAAAAGGGGGCCTTGGCCTACGAGCAGTACTTC. The encoded protein is CASSKVGEKGALAYEQYF.

The CDR3 loop reads CASSLREYTDTQYF. CDR3 nucleotide sequence: TGTGCCAGCAGCTTACGGGAGTACACAGATACGCAGTATTTT. The chain carries TRBV7-9 and TRBJ2-3; TRBD2 might be the D (6 bases). Trimming shortened V by 2 bases and J by 2 bases, and 8 bases separated the two germline ends. The germline CDR1 and CDR2 sequences are SEHNR and FQNEAQ (reference sequence). CDR3 length equals 14 residues.

The chain recombines TRBV3-1 (or the pseudogene TRBV3-2) with TRBJ2-1; 8 positions match TRBD2. Germline V CDR1 and CDR2: LGHDT, YNNKEL (reference sequence). The CDR3 length is 17 residues. V gave up 6 bases and J gave up 0 bases; unmatched junction bases: 10. CDR3 sequence reads: CASSTLAGPSSYNEQFF. Here the CDR3 DNA reads TGTGCCAGCAGTACATTAGCGGGGCCGAGCTCCTACAATGAGCAGTTCTTC.

The V and J genes are TRBV5-8 and TRBJ1-1, with a weak D call TRBD1 (5 bases). This CDR3 has 13 residues. Germline lookup yields CDR1 SGHTS and CDR2 YDEGEE. Trimming shortened V by 9 bases and J by 2 bases, and 14 bases separated the two germline ends. CDR3 in amino acids: CAIPGGGNTEAFF. The CDR3 DNA reads TGTGCCATTCCGGGGGGGGGAAACACTGAAGCTTTCTTT.

The V and J genes are TRBV9 and TRBJ2-1, with D perhaps TRBD1 (6 bases). Germline CDR1 SGDLS, CDR2 YYNGEE. The CDR3 runs 14 residues. Trimming took 2 bases from V and 7 from J, leaving 13 bases between them. CDR3 DNA: TGTGCCAGCAGCGTCAGTGGGGGCGGAAATGAGCAGTTCTTC. It translates to CASSVSGGGNEQFF.

This clone was seen once. The rearrangement uses TRBV6-5 and TRBJ2-1, with D maybe TRBD2 (6 bases). The V gene's germline CDR1 is MNHEY and CDR2 SVGAGI. The germline V and J ends were trimmed by 2 bases and 6 bases, with 11 bases remaining between them. There are 14 residues in the CDR3. The CDR3 DNA reads as TGTGCCAGCAGTTACGGGGGGTTAGGCAATGAGCAGTTCTTC. Encoded protein: CASSYGGLGNEQFF.

The chain joins TRBV6-2 or TRBV6-3 to TRBJ1-3; D perhaps matches TRBD1 (6 bases). CDR1 and CDR2 (germline): MNHEY, SVGEGT. Trimming removed 6 bases at V and 5 bases at J, with 17 bases between. The CDR3 loop spans 15 amino acids. The CDR3 DNA follows: TGTGCCAGCAGCCTCCGGGACATCGGGCGAAACACCATATATTTT. Its protein is CASSLRDIGRNTIYF.

V and J are TRBV3-1 (or the pseudogene TRBV3-2) and TRBJ1-1; D gene unclear. Germline V gene lookup returns CDR1 LGHDT and CDR2 YNNKEL (reference sequence). Trimming removed 4 bases at V and 9 bases at J, with 12 bases between. This CDR3 is 12 amino acids long. The CDR3 loop reads CASSPSYTKAFF. CDR3 nucleotides: TGTGCCAGCAGCCCCTCCTATACTAAAGCTTTCTTT.

The chain recombines TRBV7-2 with TRBJ1-5; 7 bases are a match to TRBD1. CDR3 length: 15 amino acids. V trimming: 5 bases; J trimming: 4 bases; junction bases outside the gene matches: 8. Germline V gene lookup returns CDR1 SGHTA and CDR2 FQGNSA. CDR3 nucleotide sequence: TGTGCCAGCAGCGTGGTCAGGGGGAATAATCAGCCCCAGCATTTT. Translating it yields CASSVVRGNNQPQHF.

CDR3 residues: CASSQVAQPNTEAFF. The CDR3 DNA sequence: TGCGCCAGCAGCCAAGTAGCGCAGCCGAACACTGAAGCTTTCTTT. This chain joins TRBV4-1 and TRBJ1-1; no reliable D call. V was cut by 1 base and J by 1 base, with 10 bases left in between. This CDR3 spans 15 amino acids. Looked up from germline, CDR1 is MGHRA and CDR2 is YSYEKL.